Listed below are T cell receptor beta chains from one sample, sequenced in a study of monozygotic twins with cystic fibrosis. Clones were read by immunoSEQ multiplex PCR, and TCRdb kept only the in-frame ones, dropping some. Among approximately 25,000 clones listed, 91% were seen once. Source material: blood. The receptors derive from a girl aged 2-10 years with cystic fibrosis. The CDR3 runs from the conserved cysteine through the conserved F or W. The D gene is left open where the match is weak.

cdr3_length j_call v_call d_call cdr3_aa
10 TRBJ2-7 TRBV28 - CASSSHEQYF
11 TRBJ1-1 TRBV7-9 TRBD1 CASTDRGGGFF
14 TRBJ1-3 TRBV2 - CASSEEGPGNTIYF
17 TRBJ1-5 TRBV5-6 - CASSGGAGAPKHQPQHF
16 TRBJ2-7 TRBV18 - CASSPMALQNVDEQYF
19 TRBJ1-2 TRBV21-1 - CASSAQEKWTGHGGCGYTF
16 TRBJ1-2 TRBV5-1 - CASSSGPGEGNYGYTF
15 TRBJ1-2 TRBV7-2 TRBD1 CASSLRGGADYGYTF
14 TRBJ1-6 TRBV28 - CASSLKLAGMKLHF
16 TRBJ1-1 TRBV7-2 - CASSLWGSGVNTEAFF
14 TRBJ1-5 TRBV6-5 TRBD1 CASSARTGNQPQHF
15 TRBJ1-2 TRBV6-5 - CASSPTPNPNYGYTF
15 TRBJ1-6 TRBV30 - CAWTDGNYYNSPLHF
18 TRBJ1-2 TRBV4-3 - CASSQDVEGSGANYGYTF
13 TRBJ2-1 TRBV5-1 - CASSLSGTVGQFF
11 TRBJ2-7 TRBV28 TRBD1 CASSPGQGGYF
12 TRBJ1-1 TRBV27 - CASSSGPNEAFF
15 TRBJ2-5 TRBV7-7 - CASSLYGRPQETQYF
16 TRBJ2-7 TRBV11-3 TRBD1 CASSLEGRTGSLCQYF
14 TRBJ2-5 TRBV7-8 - CASSLTGLGETQYF
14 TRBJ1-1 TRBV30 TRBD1 CAWSPGQGNTEAFF
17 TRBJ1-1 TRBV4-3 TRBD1 CASSQENQGALETEAFF
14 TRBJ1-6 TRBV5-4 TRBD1 CASSQETGRGTLHF
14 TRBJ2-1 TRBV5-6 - CASSLGLEYNEQFF
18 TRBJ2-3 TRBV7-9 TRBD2 CASSLGLAGGLGTDTQYF
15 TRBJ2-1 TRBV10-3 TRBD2 CAISTLGLGQNEQFF
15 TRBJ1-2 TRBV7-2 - CASSVVGDTNYGYTF
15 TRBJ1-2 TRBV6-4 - CASSPGLAEDYGYTF
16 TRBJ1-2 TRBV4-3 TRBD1 CASSPARQGDSHGYTF
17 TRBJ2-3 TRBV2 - CASSGVASGWGTDTQYF
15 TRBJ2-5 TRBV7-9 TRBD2 CASGEASGVQETQYF
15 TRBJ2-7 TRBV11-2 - CASSKSAGSSYEQYF
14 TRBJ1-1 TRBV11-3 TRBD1 CASSAQGADTEAFF